This T cell receptor (beta chain) was obtained from a study of lymphopenia after photon versus proton radiotherapy. A note on this clone: Its antigen is not known.

Whole-study findings and limits: Better survival with proton therapy was suggested as possible, not demonstrated.

CDR3 size: 17 residues. Trimming shortened V by 1 base and J by 0 bases, and 11 bases separated the two germline ends. CDR1 is SGHKS, CDR2 YYEKEE, per germline (reference sequence). TCRdb's copy holds only in-frame clones and misses some; the assay was immunoSEQ multiplex PCR. The sample gives fewer than 30,000 clones, about nine tenths of which show up once; around 20% is in the top ten. Source: peripheral blood, taken from a patient treated with photon-based radiotherapy. The chain joins TRBV5-5 to TRBJ2-6; no firm D call. The TCR was taken from a man over 45 with gastric cancer. In nucleotides, the CDR3 is TGTGCCAGCAGCTTGTGGCCTACAAACTCTGGGGCCAACGTCCTGACTTTC. This codes for CASSLWPTNSGANVLTF.